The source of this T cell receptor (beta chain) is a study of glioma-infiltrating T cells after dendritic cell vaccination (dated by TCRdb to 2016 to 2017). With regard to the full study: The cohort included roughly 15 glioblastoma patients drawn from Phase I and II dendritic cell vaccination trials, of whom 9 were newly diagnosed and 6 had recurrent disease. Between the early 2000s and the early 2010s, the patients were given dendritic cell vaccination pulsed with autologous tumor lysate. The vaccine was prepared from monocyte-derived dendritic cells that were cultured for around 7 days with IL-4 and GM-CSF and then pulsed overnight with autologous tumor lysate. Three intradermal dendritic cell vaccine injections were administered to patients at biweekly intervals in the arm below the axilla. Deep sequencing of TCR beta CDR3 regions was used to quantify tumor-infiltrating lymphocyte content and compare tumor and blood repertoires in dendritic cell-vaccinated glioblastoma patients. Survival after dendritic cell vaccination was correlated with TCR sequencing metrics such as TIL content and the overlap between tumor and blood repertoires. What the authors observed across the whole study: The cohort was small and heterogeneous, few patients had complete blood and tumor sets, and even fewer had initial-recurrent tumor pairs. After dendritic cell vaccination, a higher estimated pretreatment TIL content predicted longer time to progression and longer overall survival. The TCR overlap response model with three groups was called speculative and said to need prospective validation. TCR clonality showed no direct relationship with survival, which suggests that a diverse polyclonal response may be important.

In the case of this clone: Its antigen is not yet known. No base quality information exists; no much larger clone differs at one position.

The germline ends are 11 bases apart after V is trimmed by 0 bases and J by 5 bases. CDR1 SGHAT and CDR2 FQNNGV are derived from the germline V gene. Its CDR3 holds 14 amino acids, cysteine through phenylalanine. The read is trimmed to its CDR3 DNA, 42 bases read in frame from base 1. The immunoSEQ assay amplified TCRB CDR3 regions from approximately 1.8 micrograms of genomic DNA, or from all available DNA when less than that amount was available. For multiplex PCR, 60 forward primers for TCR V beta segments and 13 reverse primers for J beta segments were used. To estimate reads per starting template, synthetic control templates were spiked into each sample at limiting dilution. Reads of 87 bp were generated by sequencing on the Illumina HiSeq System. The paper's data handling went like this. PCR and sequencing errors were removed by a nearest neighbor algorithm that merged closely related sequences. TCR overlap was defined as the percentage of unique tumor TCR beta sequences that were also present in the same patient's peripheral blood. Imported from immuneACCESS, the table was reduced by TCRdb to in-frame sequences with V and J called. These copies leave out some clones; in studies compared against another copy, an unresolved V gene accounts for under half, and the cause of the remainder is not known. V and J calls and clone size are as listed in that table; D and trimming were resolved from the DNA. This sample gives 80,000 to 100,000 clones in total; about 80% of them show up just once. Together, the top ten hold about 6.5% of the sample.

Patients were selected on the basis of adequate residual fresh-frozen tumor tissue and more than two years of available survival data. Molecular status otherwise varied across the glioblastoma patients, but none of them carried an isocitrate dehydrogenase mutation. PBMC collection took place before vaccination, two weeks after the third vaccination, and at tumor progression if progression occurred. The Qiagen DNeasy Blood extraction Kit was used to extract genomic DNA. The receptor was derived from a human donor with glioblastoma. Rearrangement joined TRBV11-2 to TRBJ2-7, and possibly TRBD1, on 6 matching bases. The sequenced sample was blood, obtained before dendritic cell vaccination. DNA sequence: TGTGCCAGCAGCTTAGATACAGGGCTCCACGAGCAGTACTTC. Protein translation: CASSLDTGLHEQYF.